This TCR beta chain is drawn from a study of technical replicates of blood from a few donors. Data came from immunoSEQ multiplex PCR; TCRdb stores just in-frame clones and leaves some out. This sample has around 79,000 clones, with around 92% found just once. Trimming took 5 bases from V and 0 from J; bases not matched to a gene: 9. Germline V gene lookup returns CDR1 PRHDT and CDR2 FYEKMQ (reference sequence). The length of the CDR3 is 18 residues. This clonotype was sampled from a human donor in good health. Some clones in this sample may be carry-over from other donors' samples. The V gene is TRBV13, the J gene TRBJ2-1, with 11 bases identical to TRBD2. Sequenced material: T cells isolated from PBMCs. For the CDR3, the DNA is TGTGCCAGCAGCCCGATGGGACTAGCGGTCAGCTCCTACAATGAGCAGTTCTTC. This codes for CASSPMGLAVSSYNEQFF.